What follows are 15 T cell receptor beta chains derived from one specimen sequenced in a study of cytomegalovirus exposure and HLA in healthy donors. Vbeta (60) and Jbeta (13) primers were used in the PCR. Assay: immunoSEQ multiplex PCR; the TCRdb copy retains only in-frame clones and omits some. The data hold tens of thousands of clones, with just over 70% observed a single time. Sequenced: PBMCs. The receptors were sampled from a man aged 55 to 70 in good health and CMV-seronegative.

The V call is TRBV5-1, the J call TRBJ2-6; no definite D call. The CDR3 spans 16 residues. Deletions cut 1 base from V and 2 bases from J, with 10 bases between. CDR1 is SGHRS, CDR2 YFSETQ, per germline. The CDR3 is CASSLNLRAGANVLTF. The CDR3 DNA is TGCGCCAGCAGCTTGAACCTTCGGGCTGGGGCCAACGTCCTGACTTTC.

The rearrangement links TRBV29-1 to TRBJ1-2; no firm D call. Germline V lookup: CDR1 SQVTM, CDR2 ANQGSEA. This CDR3 region has 13 residues. The V and J ends lost 3 bases and 3 bases respectively, with 11 bases between them. The CDR3: CSVEPGGHYGYTF. In DNA, the CDR3 is TGCAGCGTTGAGCCAGGTGGGCACTATGGCTACACCTTC.

This clone was recorded only once. CDR3 coding DNA: TGTGCCAGCAGCTTGGGTTCGCGCAGGGCAAGGAGCACTGAAGCTTTCTTT. It codes for CASSLGSRRARSTEAFF. This rearrangement joins TRBV7-9 to TRBJ1-1; D might be TRBD1 (5 bases). The CDR3 covers 17 residues. Germline V gives CDR1 SEHNR, CDR2 FQNEAQ (reference sequence). V dropped 3 bases and J dropped 4 bases, with 21 bases sitting between them.

This clone showed up many times. The genes are TRBV9 and TRBJ1-1, with unresolved D. CDR3 length: 14 residues. V shed 4 bases and J shed 3 bases, with 13 bases lying between them. Germline CDR1 and CDR2: SGDLS and YYNGEE. This CDR3 reads CASSFRTGDTEAFF. Here the CDR3 DNA reads TGTGCCAGCAGCTTCCGGACTGGCGACACTGAAGCTTTCTTT. Based on the CDR3 plus reference TRBV9 and TRBJ1-1, the full variable domain is DSGVTQTPKHLITATGQRVTLRCSPRSGDLSVYWYQQSLDQGLQFLIQYYNGEERAKGNILERFSAQQFPDLHSELNLSSLELGDSALYFCASSFRTGDTEAFFGQGTRLTVV.

The chain recombines TRBV4-3 with TRBJ1-6; TRBD1 matches 11 bases. The V segment lost 2 bases and the J segment 0 bases; nucleotides outside the gene matches: 12. The V gene's germline CDR1 is LGHNA and CDR2 YSLEER. The CDR3 covers 21 residues. The CDR3 here is CASSQSGTGTGGFSYNSPLHF. Here the CDR3 DNA reads TGCGCCAGCAGCCAATCGGGGACCGGGACAGGGGGGTTCTCCTATAATTCACCCCTCCACTTT.

V is TRBV9 and J is TRBJ1-4; the D is unclear. Looked up from germline, CDR1 is SGDLS and CDR2 is YYNGEE. This CDR3 comprises 14 residues. V shed 3 bases and J shed 0 bases, with 6 bases lying between them. The CDR3 is CASSADPTNEKLFF. The CDR3, as DNA: TGTGCCAGCAGCGCAGATCCAACTAATGAAAAACTGTTTTTT.

With respect to this clone: The missing conserved phenylalanine or tryptophan at the end of this CDR3 makes a read error likely. The rearrangement joins TRBV4-3 to TRBJ1-5; D gene uncertain. Trimming removed 1 base from V and 1 base from J, with 17 bases in between. CDR3 length: 18 amino acids. Germline values: CDR1 LGHNA, CDR2 YSLEER. The CDR3 coding sequence is TGCGCCAGCAGCCAAGTTCGCCGGGAATCGCGGAGCAATCAGCCCCAGCATTTG. Translation: CASSQVRRESRSNQPQHL.

The V call is TRBV6-1, the J call TRBJ2-7, with TRBD2 identical over 8 bases. The germline V gene has CDR1 MNHNS and CDR2 SASEGT. The CDR3 is made up of 17 amino acids. J was trimmed by 0 bases and V by 2 bases; bases with no gene match: 9. The CDR3 sequence: CASSEFGSGVSSYEQYF. CDR3 sequence (DNA): TGTGCCAGCAGTGAATTTGGTAGCGGGGTGAGCTCCTACGAGCAGTACTTC.

This clone was picked up one time. This CDR3 fails to terminate in the conserved phenylalanine or tryptophan, so it likely reflects a read error. The rearrangement uses TRBV4-1 and TRBJ2-2, with a possible D match to TRBD1 (6 bases). The CDR3 covers 16 residues. Trimming removed 4 bases from V and 8 bases from J, with 20 bases in between. CDR1 is MGHRA and CDR2 is YSYEKL in the germline V gene. CDR3 DNA sequence: TGCGCCAGCAGCCTCGGGACATACCAAAGAATAGGGGAGCTGTTTTCT. Residues: CASSLGTYQRIGELFS.

This clone has only a few counts. The rearrangement uses TRBV6-5 and TRBJ1-3; a possible D gene is TRBD1 (6 bases). V dropped 0 bases and J dropped 3 bases, with 9 bases sitting between them. Germline assignment: CDR1 MNHEY and CDR2 SVGAGI. This CDR3 is 15 amino acids long. CDR3 loop: CASSYSGRGGNTIYF. DNA for the CDR3: TGTGCCAGCAGTTACTCAGGCAGGGGTGGAAACACCATATATTTT.

This clone was seen a few times. The rearrangement links TRBV10-1 to TRBJ2-7; no definite D call. The V gene's germline CDR1 is WNHNN and CDR2 SYGVQD (reference sequence). CDR3 size: 14 residues. V was trimmed by 0 bases and J by 6 bases, leaving 12 bases between them. The CDR3 spells CASSESSGVIEQYF. The DNA of the CDR3 is TGCGCCAGCAGTGAGTCAAGTGGAGTGATCGAGCAGTACTTC.

This clone occurred a few times. This chain joins TRBV7-8 and TRBJ2-1, with D possibly being TRBD2 (6 bases). Per germline, CDR1 SGHVS and CDR2 FQNEAQ. The CDR3 has 15 amino acids. V lost 2 bases and J 9 bases, leaving 17 bases between the germline ends. The CDR3: CASSLLRGRYGEQFF. CDR3 bases: TGTGCCAGCAGCTTATTACGGGGGAGATACGGTGAGCAGTTCTTC.

The V call is TRBV4-3, the J call TRBJ1-1; D unresolved. Per the germline V gene, CDR1 is LGHNA and CDR2 is YSLEER. The CDR3 covers 15 residues. The V end lost 1 base, the J end lost 1 base, and 10 bases lay between the germline ends. The DNA of the CDR3 is TGCGCCAGCAGCCAAGTCCCTACAGAGAACACTGAAGCTTTCTTT. It translates to CASSQVPTENTEAFF.

V usage is TRBV6-5 and J usage is TRBJ1-2; TRBD1 aligns across 7 bases. With 11 bases clipped from V and 4 bases from J, the junction kept 10 bases outside the gene matches. The CDR3 totals 13 residues. The germline CDR1 and CDR2 sequences are MNHEY and SVGAGI. The CDR3 loop is CAVARGAPYGYTF. The CDR3, as DNA: TGTGCCGTCGCCAGGGGGGCCCCCTATGGCTACACCTTC.

The chain is built from TRBV7-9 and TRBJ1-2; no definite D call. With 1 base removed from V and 1 base from J, the gap between germline ends came to 7 bases. Germline V lookup: CDR1 SEHNR, CDR2 FQNEAQ (reference sequence). This CDR3 spans 14 amino acids. This CDR3 reads CASSLGADNYGYTF. The DNA for the CDR3 is TGTGCCAGCAGCTTAGGGGCAGATAACTATGGCTACACCTTC.